What follows are 21 T cell receptor beta chains derived from one specimen sequenced in a study of cytomegalovirus exposure and HLA in healthy donors. The PCR employed 60 Vbeta primers together with 13 Jbeta primers. Data came from immunoSEQ multiplex PCR; TCRdb stores just in-frame clones and leaves some out. Counted here are approximately 140,000 clones, over 70% occurring once; the ten biggest clones make up roughly 4%. Input material: PBMCs. Receptors were obtained from a middle-aged woman in good health and CMV-seronegative.

The chain has TRBV14 and TRBJ2-7, with D perhaps matching TRBD1 (6 bases). Germline V CDR1 and CDR2: SGHDN, FVKESK. Trimming shortened V by 0 bases and J by 5 bases, and 14 bases separated the two germline ends. The CDR3 has 15 residues. The CDR3, as DNA: TGTGCCAGCAGCCAAGAGGGGGCGCGATTCGACGAGCAGTACTTC. Amino acid sequence: CASSQEGARFDEQYF.

The chain couples TRBV28 to TRBJ1-5, with 7 nucleotides matching TRBD1. V gave up 6 bases and J gave up 0 bases; unmatched junction bases: 5. There are 15 residues in the CDR3. The germline V gene has CDR1 MDHEN and CDR2 SYDVKM. The CDR3 DNA reads as TGTGCCAGCAGCCGGGACAGCTATAGCAATCAGCCCCAGCATTTT. This translates into CASSRDSYSNQPQHF. The whole variable domain, remainder taken from reference TRBV28 and TRBJ1-5, is DVKVTQSSRYLVKRTGEKVFLECVQDMDHENMFWYRQDPGLGLRLIYFSYDVKMKEKGDIPEGYSVSREKKERFSLILESASTNQTSMYLCASSRDSYSNQPQHFGDGTRLSIL.

The V gene is TRBV28, the J gene TRBJ1-1, with D perhaps TRBD1 (6 bases). V dropped 5 bases and J dropped 11 bases, with 15 bases sitting between them. The germline CDR1 and CDR2 sequences are MDHEN and SYDVKM. The CDR3 is made up of 12 amino acids. The CDR3 DNA reads TGTGCCAGCAGTACCCACAGGGTGCAGGCTTTCTTT. Residues: CASSTHRVQAFF.

With regard to this clone: A junction boundary mismatches the germline segment, possibly from a read error. This sequence joins TRBV7-9 and TRBJ1-4; TRBD1 matches 7 bases. There are 16 residues in the CDR3. Germline-derived CDR1 and CDR2 are SEHNR and FQNEAQ (reference sequence). CDR3 region: CSSSRRQGATNEKLFF. Written as DNA, the CDR3 is TGTTCCAGCAGCCGCCGACAGGGAGCAACTAATGAAAAACTGTTTTTT.

The chain is built from TRBV28 and TRBJ2-5; 12 bases match TRBD2. This CDR3 spans 16 amino acids. Trimming removed 5 bases from V and 5 bases from J; junction bases left unmatched: 9. Germline V gene lookup returns CDR1 MDHEN and CDR2 SYDVKM. CDR3 protein: CASSPASGRALETQYF. CDR3 coding DNA: TGTGCCAGCAGTCCTGCTAGCGGGAGGGCCCTGGAGACCCAGTACTTC.

This chain links TRBV18 with TRBJ1-5; D might be TRBD1 (6 bases). V lost 5 bases and J 0 bases, leaving 14 bases between the germline ends. This CDR3 has 16 amino acids. Germline V CDR1 and CDR2: KGHSH, LQKENI. This CDR3 reads CASSGGQLYSNQPQHF. The CDR3 nucleotides are TGTGCCAGCTCAGGCGGACAGCTTTATAGCAATCAGCCCCAGCATTTT.

CDR3: CASSLAQRVNTEAFF. The CDR3 nucleotides are TGTGCCAGCAGCTTAGCCCAGCGGGTGAACACTGAAGCTTTCTTT. This rearrangement joins TRBV7-2 to TRBJ1-1, with unresolved D. Germline V gene data show CDR1 as SGHTA and CDR2 as FQGNSA. The CDR3 sequence is 15 residues long. With 0 bases removed from V and 0 bases from J, the gap between germline ends came to 8 bases.

This chain links TRBV11-3 with TRBJ2-1; TRBD2 matches at 14 bases. This CDR3 contains 15 residues. Losses at the gene ends were 5 bases for V and 4 bases for J; bases not matched to a gene: 1. Germline-derived CDR1 and CDR2 are SGHNT and YENEEA. CDR3 region: CASSRLAGGYNEQFF. Here the CDR3 DNA reads TGTGCCAGCAGCCGACTAGCGGGAGGGTACAATGAGCAGTTCTTC.

The chain has TRBV6-6 and TRBJ2-1; a weak D match, TRBD2 (5 bases). This CDR3 spans 13 amino acids. Germline V lookup: CDR1 MNHNY, CDR2 SVGAGI (reference sequence). V was cut by 6 bases and J by 8 bases, with 14 bases left in between. CDR3 region: CASRDPGKDEQFF. In DNA form, the CDR3 reads TGTGCCAGCAGGGACCCCGGGAAGGATGAGCAGTTCTTC.

The V gene is TRBV9, the J gene TRBJ1-5; 8 bases are shared with TRBD1. The CDR3 length is 14 residues. CDR1 and CDR2 (germline): SGDLS, YYNGEE. The junction had 5 bases not matched to a gene; V was cut back by 2 bases and J by 7 bases. The CDR3 nucleotides are TGTGCCAGCAGCGTCACAGGGGGTGACCAGCCCCAGCATTTT. This translates into CASSVTGGDQPQHF.

The chain employs TRBV27 and TRBJ1-1; D call uncertain. Germline CDR1 MNHEY, CDR2 SMNVEV (reference sequence). V was cut by 7 bases and J by 0 bases, with 15 bases left in between. CDR3 length: 15 amino acids. The CDR3, as DNA: TGTGCCAGCACCTCTTTTGACAAAATGAACACTGAAGCTTTCTTT. It encodes CASTSFDKMNTEAFF.

The chain joins TRBV4-3 to TRBJ2-2; D not certain. This CDR3 has 16 residues. Trimming removed 0 bases at V and 1 base at J, with 9 bases between. Germline values: CDR1 LGHNA, CDR2 YSLEER. Here the CDR3 reads CASSQERNRNTGELFF. The CDR3 DNA reads TGCGCCAGCAGCCAAGAGAGAAACAGGAACACCGGGGAGCTGTTTTTT.

The rearrangement links TRBV7-9 to TRBJ1-3, with D perhaps matching TRBD1 (5 bases). Germline V gives CDR1 SEHNR, CDR2 FQNEAQ (reference sequence). This CDR3 contains 14 residues. V was cut by 4 bases and J by 7 bases, with 14 bases left in between. The CDR3 sequence: CASSSAGEGNTIYF. In DNA form, the CDR3 reads TGTGCCAGCAGCTCTGCTGGGGAGGGGAACACCATATATTTT.

This sequence joins TRBV28 and TRBJ1-3; perhaps TRBD1 as D (6 bases). Germline CDR1 reads MDHEN; CDR2 reads SYDVKM. The CDR3 spans 14 residues. V gave up 8 bases and J gave up 7 bases, with 18 bases separating them. The CDR3 DNA sequence: TGTGCCAGCCGAGGGGGGGCATGGAGGAACACCATATATTTT. Its translation is CASRGGAWRNTIYF.

CDR3 in DNA: TGTGCCAGCAGCGTAGATCCAGCGGGGGACGAGACCCAGTACTTC. Its protein is CASSVDPAGDETQYF. The chain carries TRBV9 and TRBJ2-5; 8 bases are shared with TRBD2. The CDR3 is made up of 15 amino acids. With 0 bases clipped from V and 5 bases from J, the junction kept 6 bases outside the gene matches. Germline loops: CDR1 SGDLS, CDR2 YYNGEE. The whole variable domain, filled in from reference TRBV9 and TRBJ2-5, reads DSGVTQTPKHLITATGQRVTLRCSPRSGDLSVYWYQQSLDQGLQFLIQYYNGEERAKGNILERFSAQQFPDLHSELNLSSLELGDSALYFCASSVDPAGDETQYFGPGTRLLVL.

In this sample, this clone turned up a few times. V gene TRBV7-2 combines with J gene TRBJ2-5; D is perhaps TRBD2 (7 bases). Germline V gene sequence: CDR1 SGHTA, CDR2 FQGNSA. The CDR3 totals 15 residues. V lost 3 bases to trimming and J lost 5 bases, with 16 bases between them. The CDR3, as DNA: TGTGCCAGCAGCTTTCGCGGGGGCGTTGAGGAGACCCAGTACTTC. Translating gives CASSFRGGVEETQYF.

J is TRBJ1-5 and V is TRBV19; weak D call: TRBD1 (6 bases). Trimming shortened V by 7 bases and J by 2 bases, and 18 bases separated the two germline ends. Per the germline V gene, CDR1 is LNHDA and CDR2 is SQIVND (reference sequence). The CDR3 spans 16 residues. The CDR3: CASTLGGATGNQPQHF. The CDR3 DNA reads as TGTGCCAGTACCCTCGGGGGGGCGACGGGCAATCAGCCCCAGCATTTT.

J is TRBJ1-2 and V is TRBV2; D unresolved. Deletions cut 3 bases from V and 4 bases from J, with 6 bases between. The germline gives CDR1 SNHLY, CDR2 FYNNEI. The CDR3 has 12 amino acids. CDR3 DNA: TGTGCCAGCAGTGAGGACTTCTATGGCTACACCTTC. It specifies CASSEDFYGYTF.

This chain connects TRBV6-6 to TRBJ1-1; TRBD1 matches 9 bases. In germline, CDR1 is MNHNY, CDR2 SVGAGI (reference sequence). The CDR3 runs to 14 residues. J was trimmed by 4 bases and V by 6 bases; bases with no gene match: 6. CDR3 DNA: TGTGCCAGCAGAGAACAGGGGGCTGGCACTGAAGCTTTCTTT. As protein: CASREQGAGTEAFF.

This chain links TRBV6-6 with TRBJ1-2; 9 bases are a match to TRBD1. Germline V gene sequence: CDR1 MNHNY, CDR2 SVGAGI (reference sequence). This CDR3 has 14 residues. V shed 5 bases and J 2 bases; nucleotides not matched to a gene: 3. In nucleotides, the CDR3 is TGTGCCAGCAGTGGACAGGGGCCGAACTATGGCTACACCTTC. As protein: CASSGQGPNYGYTF.

The table lists this clone with a count of one. The V gene is TRBV25-1, the J gene TRBJ1-1, with D perhaps matching TRBD1 (6 bases). The length of the CDR3 is 13 residues. The V end lost 4 bases, the J end lost 4 bases, and 10 bases lay between the germline ends. In germline, CDR1 is MGHDK, CDR2 SYGVNS. The CDR3 sequence: CASSVGGATEAFF. CDR3 coding DNA: TGTGCCAGCAGTGTTGGGGGCGCCACTGAAGCTTTCTTT.